The rows below give T cell receptor beta chains drawn from one sample of a study of blood T cell repertoires in COVID-19. Measured with immunoSEQ multiplex PCR; TCRdb has only the in-frame clones, and not every one. Counted here are 320,000 or so clones, about nine tenths occurring once; the ten biggest clones make up 5.2%. The sample comprised PBMCs or T cells enriched from blood (not recorded which). These receptors came from a man between 60 and 70 years old who had recovered from COVID-19. The conserved cysteine and the conserved F or W are not part of the CDR3 here. A D gene is named only where the DNA matches it firmly.

cdr3_length: 13; j_call: TRBJ2-7; d_call: TRBD1; v_call: TRBV5-1; cdr3_aa: ASSYLTGEYNEQY
cdr3_length: 11; j_call: TRBJ1-2; d_call: TRBD1; v_call: TRBV19; cdr3_aa: ASSRTGGAGYT
cdr3_length: 10; j_call: TRBJ1-5; d_call: .; v_call: TRBV24-1; cdr3_aa: ATEGRNQPQH
cdr3_length: 13; j_call: TRBJ2-1; d_call: .; v_call: TRBV7-9; cdr3_aa: ASSLGQFSGNEQF
cdr3_length: 12; j_call: TRBJ1-6; d_call: TRBD1; v_call: TRBV5-1; cdr3_aa: ASRQTGMDSPLH
cdr3_length: 16; j_call: TRBJ1-4; d_call: .; v_call: TRBV21-1; cdr3_aa: ASSPRDRVAPTNEKLF
cdr3_length: 11; j_call: TRBJ1-2; d_call: TRBD1; v_call: TRBV7-9; cdr3_aa: ASSLSSISQGD
cdr3_length: 12; j_call: TRBJ1-5; d_call: .; v_call: TRBV4-1; cdr3_aa: ASSLQLGSGPQH
cdr3_length: 12; j_call: TRBJ2-7; d_call: TRBD1; v_call: TRBV28; cdr3_aa: ASSNRGWLNEQY
cdr3_length: 12; j_call: TRBJ2-5; d_call: .; v_call: TRBV2; cdr3_aa: ASSLLAALKTQY
cdr3_length: 13; j_call: TRBJ2-2; d_call: TRBD1; v_call: TRBV28; cdr3_aa: ASSLGPGGSGELF
cdr3_length: 13; j_call: TRBJ2-3; d_call: TRBD1; v_call: TRBV18; cdr3_aa: ASSPRDRSTDTQY
cdr3_length: 13; j_call: TRBJ1-5; d_call: .; v_call: TRBV7-8; cdr3_aa: ASSPDKSSNQPQH
cdr3_length: 15; j_call: TRBJ1-5; d_call: TRBD1; v_call: TRBV24-1; cdr3_aa: ATSDPTGAAYNQPQH
cdr3_length: 14; j_call: TRBJ2-1; d_call: TRBD2; v_call: TRBV28; cdr3_aa: ASSPTSGSSYNEQF
cdr3_length: 13; j_call: TRBJ1-2; d_call: .; v_call: TRBV23-1; cdr3_aa: ASSPPTGIYYGYT
cdr3_length: 14; j_call: TRBJ2-2; d_call: TRBD2; v_call: TRBV24-1; cdr3_aa: ATSVSSGRGGGELF
cdr3_length: 9; j_call: TRBJ1-2; d_call: .; v_call: TRBV2; cdr3_aa: ASSPQNGYT
cdr3_length: 13; j_call: TRBJ2-5; d_call: TRBD1; v_call: TRBV6-1; cdr3_aa: ASSEDTGGKETQY
cdr3_length: 13; j_call: TRBJ2-3; d_call: TRBD1; v_call: TRBV6-5; cdr3_aa: ASSRGQGATDTQY
cdr3_length: 11; j_call: TRBJ2-3; d_call: .; v_call: TRBV19; cdr3_aa: ASSIDPTGAGV
cdr3_length: 12; j_call: TRBJ1-4; d_call: .; v_call: TRBV7-2; cdr3_aa: ASSLTASNEKLF
cdr3_length: 11; j_call: TRBJ2-3; d_call: .; v_call: TRBV7-2; cdr3_aa: ASSPEPADTQY
cdr3_length: 15; j_call: TRBJ2-7; d_call: TRBD1; v_call: TRBV9; cdr3_aa: ASSGETGTGFIHEQY
cdr3_length: 15; j_call: TRBJ2-3; d_call: .; v_call: TRBV24-1; cdr3_aa: ATSDFLSGPGGNTQY
cdr3_length: 16; j_call: TRBJ2-5; d_call: .; v_call: TRBV6-6; cdr3_aa: ASSPGGGPAGVRETQY
cdr3_length: 12; j_call: TRBJ2-5; d_call: TRBD1; v_call: TRBV5-1; cdr3_aa: ASSQRQGHETQY
cdr3_length: 11; j_call: TRBJ1-4; d_call: TRBD1; v_call: TRBV29-1; cdr3_aa: SAKTGGSEKLF
cdr3_length: 16; j_call: TRBJ1-2; d_call: .; v_call: TRBV30; cdr3_aa: AWSDVRGRKDLSYGYT
cdr3_length: 14; j_call: TRBJ2-1; d_call: TRBD1; v_call: TRBV24-1; cdr3_aa: ATSDLGGQGFDEQF
cdr3_length: 12; j_call: TRBJ2-1; d_call: TRBD2; v_call: TRBV2; cdr3_aa: ASSRLAGENEQF
cdr3_length: 10; j_call: TRBJ2-7; d_call: TRBD2; v_call: TRBV12-5; cdr3_aa: ASDLAAYEQY
cdr3_length: 11; j_call: TRBJ2-3; d_call: .; v_call: TRBV5-4; cdr3_aa: ASSLDFRDTQY
cdr3_length: 12; j_call: TRBJ2-5; d_call: TRBD2; v_call: TRBV4-2; cdr3_aa: ASSQLAGGETQY
cdr3_length: 12; j_call: TRBJ1-5; d_call: .; v_call: TRBV6-2/TRBV6-3; cdr3_aa: ASSYSGFFQPQH
cdr3_length: 11; j_call: TRBJ2-7; d_call: .; v_call: TRBV2; cdr3_aa: ASSVVGQGEQY
cdr3_length: 15; j_call: TRBJ1-2; d_call: TRBD1; v_call: TRBV15; cdr3_aa: ATSRDRGRSSDYGYT
cdr3_length: 11; j_call: TRBJ1-6; d_call: .; v_call: TRBV5-1; cdr3_aa: ASRGANNSPLH